These 27 T cell receptor beta chains were all obtained from the same sample, sequenced in a study of T cell changes during pregnancy in multiple sclerosis. Assay: immunoSEQ multiplex PCR; the TCRdb copy retains only in-frame clones and omits some. This table holds tens of thousands of clones, approximately 90% found once. Material: CD8+ T cells from peripheral blood mononuclear cells, obtained in the first trimester of pregnancy. These receptors were collected from a female donor with multiple sclerosis, enrolled in a pregnancy study.

This clone was recorded only once. The chain has TRBV25-1 and TRBJ2-1; no reliable D call. CDR3 length equals 11 residues. The germline V and J ends were trimmed by 4 bases and 7 bases, with 5 bases remaining between them. The V gene's germline CDR1 is MGHDK and CDR2 SYGVNS. The CDR3 region has the DNA TGTGCCAGCAGTGTCTCTAATGAGCAGTTCTTC. Amino acids: CASSVSNEQFF.

The V and J genes are TRBV5-1 and TRBJ1-6; D might be TRBD1 (6 bases). The CDR3 sequence is 15 residues long. V lost 3 bases and J lost 0, with 7 bases in between. Germline CDR1 is SGHRS and CDR2 is YFSETQ. The CDR3 is CASSSDSSYNSPLHF. The CDR3 bases are TGCGCCAGCAGCTCGGACAGCTCCTATAATTCACCCCTCCACTTT. Using reference TRBV5-1 and TRBJ1-6 for the parts outside the CDR3, the full variable domain is KAGVTQTPRYLIKTRGQQVTLSCSPISGHRSVSWYQQTPGQGLQFLFEYFSETQRNKGNFPGRFSGRQFSNSRSEMNVSTLELGDSALYLCASSSDSSYNSPLHFGNGTRLTVT.

The chain links TRBV5-6 to TRBJ1-2, with 12 positions matching TRBD1. Germline V CDR1 and CDR2: SGHDT, YYEEEE. Losses at the gene ends were 4 bases for V and 7 bases for J; bases not matched to a gene: 5. This CDR3 is built from 14 residues. The CDR3 reads CASSRGTGGSGYTF. CDR3 in DNA: TGTGCCAGCAGCCGCGGGACAGGGGGCTCTGGCTACACCTTC.

The rearrangement links TRBV27 to TRBJ2-7; TRBD2 aligns across 9 bases. V shed 5 bases and J 5 bases; nucleotides not matched to a gene: 10. CDR3 length: 15 residues. Germline-derived CDR1 and CDR2 are MNHEY and SMNVEV (reference sequence). Written as DNA, the CDR3 is TGTGCCAGCAGTCCGCTAGCTAGCGGGAAGGACGAGCAGTACTTC. This codes for CASSPLASGKDEQYF.

This chain links TRBV7-6 with TRBJ2-1; 8 nucleotides match TRBD2. The CDR3 spans 15 residues. The V gene's germline CDR1 is SGHVS and CDR2 FNYEAQ. With V trimmed by 5 bases and J by 9 bases, 12 bases remained unmatched. The CDR3 nucleotides are TGTGCCAGCAGCCCGCAAGCGGGAGCGTCGGTTGAGCAGTTCTTC. Translation: CASSPQAGASVEQFF. Full variable domain (missing parts from reference TRBV7-6 and TRBJ2-1): GAGVSQSPRYKVTKRGQDVALRCDPISGHVSLYWYRQALGQGPEFLTYFNYEAQQDKSGLPNDRFSAERPEGSISTLTIQRTEQRDSAMYRCASSPQAGASVEQFFGPGTRLTVL.

The rearrangement uses TRBV28 and TRBJ1-6, with a tentative D call TRBD1 (5 bases). Trimming left V 4 bases short and J 0 bases short, with 10 bases between. The germline V gene encodes CDR1 MDHEN and CDR2 SYDVKM. This CDR3 is built from 16 residues. The CDR3 region has the DNA TGTGCCAGCAGTTCACGACAGCTCTCCTATAATTCACCCCTCCACTTT. Translating it yields CASSSRQLSYNSPLHF.

The CDR3 spells CSVGGGTNYEQYF. In nucleotides, the CDR3 is TGCAGCGTTGGAGGGGGTACAAACTACGAGCAGTACTTC. The V call is TRBV29-1, the J call TRBJ2-7, with D tentatively TRBD1 (6 bases). This CDR3 has 13 amino acids. Germline lookup yields CDR1 SQVTM and CDR2 ANQGSEA. The V end lost 4 bases, the J end lost 3 bases, and 13 bases lay between the germline ends.

This sequence joins TRBV5-8 and TRBJ1-1; a weak D match, TRBD1 (6 bases). The V end lost 6 bases, the J end lost 11 bases, and 14 bases lay between the germline ends. The germline CDR1 and CDR2 sequences are SGHTS and YDEGEE. CDR3 length equals 11 residues. The CDR3 nucleotides read TGTGCCAGCACCCTGGGGGCGCGTGCTTTCTTT. Translated, it gives CASTLGARAFF. Full variable domain (rest looked up from reference TRBV5-8 and TRBJ1-1): EAGVTQSPTHLIKTRGQQATLRCSPISGHTSVYWYQQALGLGLQFLLWYDEGEERNRGNFPPRFSGRQFPNYSSELNVNALELEDSALYLCASTLGARAFFGQGTRLTVV.

This chain joins TRBV10-3 and TRBJ1-2, with a possible D match to TRBD1 (6 bases). This CDR3 comprises 13 residues. Per the germline V gene, CDR1 is ENHRY and CDR2 is SYGVKD. The V and J ends lost 2 bases and 4 bases respectively, with 8 bases between them. CDR3 coding DNA: TGTGCCATCAGTGAGAAGACAGGCTATGGCTACACCTTC. Encoded protein: CAISEKTGYGYTF.

The gene calls are TRBV13 and TRBJ1-2; D might be TRBD1 (5 bases). Trimming took off 4 bases at V and 2 bases at J, with 11 bases between the two ends. This CDR3 is 14 amino acids long. CDR1 is PRHDT, CDR2 FYEKMQ, per germline (reference sequence). DNA for the CDR3: TGTGCCAGCAGCTACCTCGACAGAAACTATGGCTACACCTTC. It codes for CASSYLDRNYGYTF.

The chain uses TRBV5-8 and TRBJ2-7; D is perhaps TRBD1 (6 bases). From germline, CDR1 is SGHTS and CDR2 YDEGEE. The CDR3 is 13 amino acids. Trimming stripped 1 base from V and 5 bases from J, with 10 bases between. The CDR3 region is CASSLSGGHEQYF. The CDR3 DNA sequence: TGTGCCAGCAGCTTGTCTGGGGGCCACGAGCAGTACTTC.

The chain has TRBV19 and TRBJ2-1, with 7 bases lining up with TRBD1. V lost 5 bases and J lost 8; bases outside the gene matches: 9. Per germline, CDR1 LNHDA and CDR2 SQIVND (reference sequence). This CDR3 spans 14 amino acids. The CDR3 DNA reads TGTGCCAGTAGTCCCAAGCTGACAGGGCATGAGCAGTTCTTC. Its protein is CASSPKLTGHEQFF.

V and J are TRBV28 and TRBJ2-7, with 15 bases fitting TRBD2. The trim removed 2 bases at V and 6 bases at J, leaving 5 bases unmatched. This CDR3 contains 16 residues. The germline V gene has CDR1 MDHEN and CDR2 SYDVKM. CDR3: CASSLTGLAGGTEQYF. In DNA form, the CDR3 reads TGTGCCAGCAGTTTAACAGGACTAGCGGGAGGGACCGAGCAGTACTTC.

The chain uses TRBV11-3 and TRBJ1-6, with 7 bases matching TRBD1. The CDR3 covers 16 residues. The germline V gene has CDR1 SGHNT and CDR2 YENEEA. Losses at the gene ends were 6 bases for V and 3 bases for J; bases not matched to a gene: 8. In DNA, the CDR3 is TGTGCCAGCAGGGACAGGACGGATAACTATAATTCACCCCTCCACTTT. Its protein is CASRDRTDNYNSPLHF.

This chain uses TRBV11-2 with TRBJ1-1, with 10 bases lining up with TRBD1. Trimming cost V 5 bases and J 3 bases; bases outside gene matches: 3. CDR1 is SGHAT, CDR2 FQNNGV, per germline. This CDR3 comprises 14 residues. CDR3 in DNA: TGTGCCAGCAGCCCCGGACAGGGGGACACTGAAGCTTTCTTT. As protein: CASSPGQGDTEAFF.

The rearrangement uses TRBV19 and TRBJ1-1, with 9 bases lining up with TRBD1. With V trimmed by 4 bases and J by 1 base, 7 bases remained unmatched. This CDR3 has 16 amino acids. CDR1 is LNHDA and CDR2 is SQIVND in the germline V gene (reference sequence). CDR3 nucleotide sequence: TGTGCCAGTAGTACATACAGGGGGCCGCCGAACACTGAAGCTTTCTTT. This sequence encodes CASSTYRGPPNTEAFF. The entire variable domain, with the rest obtained from reference TRBV19 and TRBJ1-1, is as follows: DGGITQSPKYLFRKEGQNVTLSCEQNLNHDAMYWYRQDPGQGLRLIYYSQIVNDFQKGDIAEGYSVSREKKESFPLTVTSAQKNPTAFYLCASSTYRGPPNTEAFFGQGTRLTVV.

Written as DNA, the CDR3 is TGTGCCAGCAGCTTAGAACCGCAAACATACACGTACAATGAGCAGTTCTTC. It yields the protein CASSLEPQTYTYNEQFF. The chain couples TRBV13 to TRBJ2-1; D unresolved. Germline CDR1 PRHDT, CDR2 FYEKMQ (reference sequence). Trimming took off 1 base at V and 4 bases at J, with 17 bases between the two ends. CDR3 length: 17 amino acids.

The rearrangement uses TRBV9 and TRBJ2-3, with D perhaps TRBD1 (5 bases). Trimming took 6 bases from V and 0 from J, leaving 11 bases between them. CDR1 and CDR2 from the germline V gene are SGDLS and YYNGEE. The CDR3 spans 14 residues. The chain's CDR3 is CASNVQGSTDTQYF. CDR3 DNA: TGTGCCAGCAACGTCCAGGGAAGCACAGATACGCAGTATTTT.

This clone was seen once. The chain combines TRBV15 with TRBJ2-7, with TRBD1 as a possible D gene (6 bases). Trimming cost V 0 bases and J 4 bases, with 7 bases left between them. The germline V gene has CDR1 LNHNV and CDR2 YYDKDF (reference sequence). The CDR3 sequence is 13 residues long. CDR3 sequence (DNA): TGTGCCACCAGCAGAGATCAGGGGTACGAGCAGTACTTC. Its translation is CATSRDQGYEQYF. Together with reference TRBV15 and TRBJ2-7, the CDR3 gives the full variable domain: DAMVIQNPRYQVTQFGKPVTLSCSQTLNHNVMYWYQQKSSQAPKLLFHYYDKDFNNEADTPDNFQSRRPNTSFCFLDIRSPGLGDTAMYLCATSRDQGYEQYFGPGTRLTVT.

The V call is TRBV7-9, the J call TRBJ2-2; the D gene is possibly TRBD1 (6 bases). Trimming pared 5 bases from V and 6 bases from J, leaving 19 bases between. The CDR3 runs to 16 residues. CDR1 SEHNR and CDR2 FQNEAQ come from the germline V gene (reference sequence). The CDR3 here is CASSTGQQQASGELFF. Here the CDR3 DNA reads TGTGCCAGCAGCACCGGACAGCAACAAGCGTCCGGGGAGCTGTTTTTT.

The CDR3 protein is CSVEDLLAGEDTQYF. CDR3 in DNA: TGCAGCGTTGAAGATCTACTAGCGGGAGAAGATACGCAGTATTTT. The gene calls are TRBV29-1 and TRBJ2-3, with 11 bases matching TRBD2. Germline trimming cut 0 bases from V and 5 bases from J; bases unmatched to any gene: 4. The CDR3 runs 15 residues. Germline CDR1 and CDR2: SQVTM and ANQGSEA.

The chain employs TRBV27 and TRBJ2-7, with D possibly being TRBD2 (6 bases). CDR1 and CDR2 from the germline V gene are MNHEY and SMNVEV (reference sequence). There are 14 residues in the CDR3. V was shortened by 2 bases and J by 3 bases, with 11 bases between the two germline ends. The chain's CDR3 is CASSLVGGSYEQYF. The CDR3 nucleotides are TGTGCCAGCAGTTTAGTTGGAGGGAGCTACGAGCAGTACTTC.

The rearrangement joins TRBV29-1 to TRBJ2-7, with TRBD2 as a possible D gene (7 bases). Per germline, CDR1 SQVTM and CDR2 ANQGSEA. V gave up 3 bases and J gave up 4 bases, with 13 bases separating them. The CDR3 has 13 residues. Here the CDR3 DNA reads TGCAGCGTTGATGAGGGGGAGGGGTACGAGCAGTACTTC. It specifies CSVDEGEGYEQYF.

V is TRBV15 and J is TRBJ2-3, with 7 bases aligning to TRBD2. V lost 8 bases and J lost 0; bases outside the gene matches: 8. The CDR3 has 15 residues. Germline values: CDR1 LNHNV, CDR2 YYDKDF (reference sequence). The CDR3: CATFSGQTSTDTQYF. In DNA, the CDR3 is TGTGCCACCTTTAGCGGGCAAACTAGCACAGATACGCAGTATTTT. The complete variable domain, with remaining parts taken from reference TRBV15 and TRBJ2-3, reads DAMVIQNPRYQVTQFGKPVTLSCSQTLNHNVMYWYQQKSSQAPKLLFHYYDKDFNNEADTPDNFQSRRPNTSFCFLDIRSPGLGDTAMYLCATFSGQTSTDTQYFGPGTRLTVL.

The J gene is TRBJ1-1, the V gene TRBV29-1; TRBD1 aligns across 10 bases. The trim removed 5 bases at V and 0 bases at J, leaving 3 bases unmatched. From germline, CDR1 is SQVTM and CDR2 ANQGSEA. There are 14 residues in the CDR3. DNA for the CDR3: TGCAGCGTTCGAGGGACAGGGGTGAACACTGAAGCTTTCTTT. Its protein is CSVRGTGVNTEAFF. The full variable domain, completed using reference TRBV29-1 and TRBJ1-1, is SAVISQKPSRDICQRGTSLTIQCQVDSQVTMMFWYRQQPGQSLTLIATANQGSEATYESGFVIDKFPISRPNLTFSTLTVSNMSPEDSSIYLCSVRGTGVNTEAFFGQGTRLTVV.

In DNA, the CDR3 is TGTGCCTGGACTGTGGACATGAACACTGAAGCTTTCTTT. It encodes CAWTVDMNTEAFF. This chain connects TRBV30 to TRBJ1-1, with D maybe TRBD1 (5 bases). From germline, CDR1 is GTSNPN and CDR2 SVGIG (reference sequence). Trimming took 4 bases from V and 0 from J, leaving 9 bases between them. CDR3 length: 13 residues.

This clone was counted only a few times. CDR3 sequence (DNA): TGTGCCAGCAGCCCCCCGGGTCGGACTGAAGCTTTCTTT. This encodes CASSPPGRTEAFF. The V and J genes are TRBV25-1 and TRBJ1-1; D ambiguous. CDR3 length equals 13 residues. In germline, CDR1 is MGHDK, CDR2 SYGVNS. V was clipped by 6 bases and J by 5 bases, with 13 bases between them.